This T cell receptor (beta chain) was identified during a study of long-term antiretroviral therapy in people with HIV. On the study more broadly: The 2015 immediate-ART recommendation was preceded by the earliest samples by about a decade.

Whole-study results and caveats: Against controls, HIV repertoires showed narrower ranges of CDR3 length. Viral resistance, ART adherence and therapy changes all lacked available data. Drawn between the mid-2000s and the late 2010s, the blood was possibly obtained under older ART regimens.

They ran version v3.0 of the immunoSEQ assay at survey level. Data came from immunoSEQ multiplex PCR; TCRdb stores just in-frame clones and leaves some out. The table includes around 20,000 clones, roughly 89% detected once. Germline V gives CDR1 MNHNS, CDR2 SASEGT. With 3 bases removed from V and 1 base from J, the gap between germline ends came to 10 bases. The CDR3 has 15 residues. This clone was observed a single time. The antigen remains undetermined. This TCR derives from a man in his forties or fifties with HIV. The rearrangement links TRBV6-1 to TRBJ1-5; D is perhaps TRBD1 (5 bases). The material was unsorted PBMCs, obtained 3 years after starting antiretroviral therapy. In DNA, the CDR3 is TGTGCCAGCAGTGAGACAGTTTCCAGCAATCAGCCCCAGCATTTT. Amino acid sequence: CASSETVSSNQPQHF.